The clone carrying this T cell receptor (beta chain) was counted at least ten times. Assay used: immunoSEQ multiplex PCR; TCRdb lists only in-frame clones, some missing. The sample records 60,000 or so clones, about two thirds being singletons. The record originates from a study of T cell clones after liver transplantation. As for the study in general: Tolerant meant at least one year fully off immunosuppression without liver enzymes above twice normal.

In germline, CDR1 is SGHDT, CDR2 YYEEEE. Trimming at V came to 0 bases and at J to 5 bases, leaving 6 bases not matched to a gene. The CDR3 sequence is 15 residues long. The gene calls are TRBV5-6 and TRBJ2-5; TRBD2 agrees at 8 bases. The TCR was taken from a human donor who received a liver transplant. The sample consisted of CD4+ T cells from blood, taken before liver transplant. The CDR3 loop is CASSLELGGEETQYF. Here the CDR3 DNA reads TGTGCCAGCAGCTTGGAACTCGGGGGGGAGGAGACCCAGTACTTC.